The clone carrying this T cell receptor (beta chain) was observed at least ten times. What it binds is not known. The authors ran a second PCR of 7 to 11 cycles using a sample-barcoded 5' primer and a J-beta primer mix. Each CDR3 protein gets one entry after TCRdb re-called the 5' RACE reads with MiXCR. This table has hundreds of thousands of distinct CDR3 sequences, more than 20% appearing once. This record comes from a study of blood T cells in healthy people across ages. Overall study findings and caveats: Unsorted PBMCs blocked a conclusive comparison of naive and antigen-experienced cells.

V gave up 4 bases and J gave up 5 bases; unmatched junction bases: 8. Germline CDR1 and CDR2: SQVTM and ANQGSEA. The CDR3 consists of 14 residues. Isolation recovered at least 7 million PBMCs from every sample. Sequencing input: blood. The J gene is TRBJ2-3, the V gene TRBV29-1; 8 bases match TRBD1. The receptor was isolated from a man between 65 and 85 years old in good health. DNA for the CDR3: TGCAGCGTTGGCCTCGGACAGGGTGTAGATACGCAGTATTTT. Residues: CSVGLGQGVDTQYF.